The 29 T cell receptor beta chains presented below share a single source sample, sequenced in a study of blood T cell repertoires in COVID-19. The data were produced by immunoSEQ multiplex PCR, yet TCRdb's version contains in-frame clones alone and is incomplete. The sample has around 100,000 clones; 80% to 95% are singletons. Sequenced material: peripheral blood. These receptors all come from a man aged 70-80 years with acute or convalescent COVID-19.

V and J are TRBV13 and TRBJ2-1, with D possibly being TRBD1 (6 bases). Germline CDR1 reads PRHDT; CDR2 reads FYEKMQ (reference sequence). This CDR3 region has 15 residues. V was cut by 5 bases and J by 2 bases, with 13 bases left in between. CDR3 coding DNA: TGTGCCAGCAGCCAAAAGGGGGTAACCTACAATGAGCAGTTCTTC. Translating gives CASSQKGVTYNEQFF.

The rearrangement joins TRBV5-4 to TRBJ2-7; maybe TRBD1 (6 bases). CDR1 is SGHNT and CDR2 is YYREEE in the germline V gene (reference sequence). The germline V and J ends were trimmed by 4 bases and 0 bases, with 8 bases remaining between them. This CDR3 region has 13 residues. The CDR3 reads CASSRQDSYEQYF. The DNA of the CDR3 is TGTGCCAGCAGCAGACAGGACTCCTACGAGCAGTACTTC.

The chain employs TRBV5-1 and TRBJ2-7; TRBD2 is a possible D gene (7 bases). Germline CDR1 SGHRS, CDR2 YFSETQ. This CDR3 comprises 13 residues. Trimming took off 4 bases at V and 3 bases at J, with 11 bases between the two ends. The CDR3: CASSTRGLYEQYF. The CDR3 nucleotides read TGCGCCAGCAGCACGCGGGGGCTCTACGAGCAGTACTTC.

The CDR3 DNA reads as TGTGCCAGCAGCTTAGCTCAAGGAGATCAGCCCCAGCATTTT. It codes for CASSLAQGDQPQHF. This chain joins TRBV7-6 and TRBJ1-5; no definite D call. V gave up 0 bases and J gave up 5 bases, with 8 bases separating them. Germline values: CDR1 SGHVS, CDR2 FNYEAQ. The CDR3 totals 14 residues.

This clone was seen just once. The J gene is TRBJ2-5, the V gene TRBV5-1; tentative D call: TRBD1 (6 bases). Trimming stripped 5 bases from V and 5 bases from J, with 19 bases between. The CDR3 extends over 15 amino acids. Germline values: CDR1 SGHRS, CDR2 YFSETQ. CDR3 sequence reads: CASRFKSSGQETQYF. In nucleotides, the CDR3 is TGCGCCAGCAGGTTCAAATCCAGCGGACAGGAGACCCAGTACTTC.

The chain couples TRBV18 to TRBJ1-1; a weak D match, TRBD1 (5 bases). Trimming pared 0 bases from V and 6 bases from J, leaving 14 bases between. CDR3 length equals 15 residues. Germline V gives CDR1 KGHSH, CDR2 LQKENI. This CDR3 is CASSPPRTYQSEAFF. The CDR3 bases are TGTGCCAGCTCACCACCGAGGACATACCAATCTGAAGCTTTCTTT.

V gene TRBV5-6 combines with J gene TRBJ2-5, with D possibly matching TRBD1 (6 bases). The CDR3 length is 14 residues. CDR1 is SGHDT and CDR2 is YYEEEE in the germline V gene. Trimming shortened V by 2 bases and J by 4 bases, and 12 bases separated the two germline ends. The CDR3 loop is CASSLQGMGETQYF. CDR3 nucleotide sequence: TGTGCCAGCAGCTTACAGGGTATGGGAGAGACCCAGTACTTC.

The rearrangement uses TRBV25-1 and TRBJ2-3, with 8 bases fitting TRBD1. The CDR3 spans 15 residues. V shed 6 bases and J 1 base; nucleotides not matched to a gene: 6. Germline V CDR1 and CDR2: MGHDK, SYGVNS. CDR3 region: CASSEPTGGTDTQYF. The CDR3 bases are TGTGCCAGCAGCGAACCGACAGGGGGCACAGATACGCAGTATTTT.

CDR3 sequence (DNA): TGTGCCAGCTCACCGACAGGGGACTATGGCTACACCTTC. Its protein product is CASSPTGDYGYTF. This chain connects TRBV18 to TRBJ1-2, with 8 bases matching TRBD1. The trim removed 3 bases at V and 3 bases at J, leaving 0 bases unmatched. The CDR3 is 13 residues long. Germline V lookup: CDR1 KGHSH, CDR2 LQKENI.

The J gene is TRBJ1-6, the V gene TRBV30; D might be TRBD1 (5 bases). Germline CDR1 and CDR2: GTSNPN and SVGIG (reference sequence). The CDR3 loop spans 13 amino acids. V was shortened by 2 bases and J by 7 bases, with 9 bases between the two germline ends. The CDR3 reads CAWSPRGNSPLHF. DNA for the CDR3: TGTGCCTGGAGTCCGCGGGGGAATTCACCCCTCCACTTT.

The CDR3 DNA sequence: TGTGCCAGCAGCCAAGAGGGCCAGAACACCGGGGAGCTGTTTTTT. This sequence encodes CASSQEGQNTGELFF. V is TRBV4-2 and J is TRBJ2-2, with no clear D. V was trimmed by 0 bases and J by 1 base, leaving 6 bases between them. From germline, CDR1 is LGHNA and CDR2 YNFKEQ. The CDR3 length is 15 residues.

V is TRBV3-1 (or the pseudogene TRBV3-2) and J is TRBJ1-3; D is perhaps TRBD1 (5 bases). Germline loops: CDR1 LGHDT, CDR2 YNNKEL (reference sequence). The CDR3 runs to 16 residues. Trimming removed 4 bases at V and 2 bases at J, with 15 bases between. The DNA of the CDR3 is TGTGCCAGCAGCCCAGGGCTACAGGTGGCTGGAAACACCATATATTTT. This sequence encodes CASSPGLQVAGNTIYF.

The genes are TRBV19 and TRBJ1-1; 7 bases line up with TRBD1. The V gene end was trimmed by 4 bases and the J gene end by 1 base; junction bases not matched to a gene: 3. Per germline, CDR1 LNHDA and CDR2 SQIVND (reference sequence). The CDR3 runs 14 residues. CDR3 coding DNA: TGTGCCAGTAGTACCAGGGGGAAGAACACTGAAGCTTTCTTT. Protein sequence: CASSTRGKNTEAFF.

The chain uses TRBV18 and TRBJ1-1; 9 bases fit TRBD1. CDR1 KGHSH and CDR2 LQKENI come from the germline V gene. V shed 3 bases, J shed 5 bases, and the junction held 4 bases outside the gene matches. The CDR3 is 14 residues long. The CDR3 here is CASSPTGGSTEAFF. CDR3 in DNA: TGTGCCAGCTCACCGACAGGGGGTAGTACTGAAGCTTTCTTT.

The gene calls are TRBV28 and TRBJ2-4, with a weak D call TRBD2 (6 bases). V lost 5 bases and J 4 bases, leaving 12 bases between the germline ends. Per the germline V gene, CDR1 is MDHEN and CDR2 is SYDVKM. The CDR3 consists of 14 residues. The CDR3 loop is CASSLGLPKNIQYF. CDR3 in DNA: TGTGCCAGCAGTCTCGGACTACCGAAAAACATTCAGTACTTC.

This clone appeared once. The chain couples TRBV10-2 to TRBJ2-7, with a weak D call TRBD1 (6 bases). Per the germline V gene, CDR1 is WSHSY and CDR2 is SAAADI. The V and J ends lost 8 bases and 6 bases respectively, with 17 bases between them. CDR3 length: 13 amino acids. Here the CDR3 DNA reads TGCGCCAGCCGTTTAGCTGGGGGCCCCGAGCAGTACTTC. The encoded protein is CASRLAGGPEQYF.

This chain joins TRBV2 and TRBJ2-2; 7 bases agree with TRBD2. Germline CDR1 SNHLY, CDR2 FYNNEI. The CDR3 contains 15 residues. The junction had 14 bases not matched to a gene; V was cut back by 9 bases and J by 7 bases. The CDR3 DNA is TGTGCCAGTAACCTGGGGGGGACGATCGTCGGGGAGCTGTTTTTT. Its translation is CASNLGGTIVGELFF.

CDR3 protein: CASSLDSTVLTDTQYF. The CDR3 coding sequence is TGTGCCAGCAGCTTAGATTCAACAGTCCTCACAGATACGCAGTATTTT. The V gene is TRBV11-3, the J gene TRBJ2-3; D uncertain. Per the germline V gene, CDR1 is SGHNT and CDR2 is YENEEA. Trimming pared 0 bases from V and 2 bases from J, leaving 12 bases between. This CDR3 region has 16 residues.

This rearrangement joins TRBV9 to TRBJ2-1, with D perhaps TRBD1 (6 bases). V lost 2 bases and J lost 7, with 16 bases in between. Germline V gives CDR1 SGDLS, CDR2 YYNGEE. The CDR3 spans 15 residues. CDR3 sequence reads: CASSVEQGTGNEQFF. CDR3 coding DNA: TGTGCCAGCAGCGTTGAACAGGGAACGGGAAATGAGCAGTTCTTC.

The chain uses TRBV3-1 (or the pseudogene TRBV3-2) and TRBJ1-2; TRBD1 might be the D (6 bases). From germline, CDR1 is LGHDT and CDR2 YNNKEL (reference sequence). There are 15 residues in the CDR3. The V end was cut by 4 bases, the J end by 4 bases, with 16 bases between. The CDR3 DNA follows: TGTGCCAGCAGCCTCAGGGGATCAGGGTCCTATGGCTACACCTTC. Translating gives CASSLRGSGSYGYTF.

The chain recombines TRBV19 with TRBJ2-2, with TRBD1 identical over 7 bases. The junction had 7 bases not matched to a gene; V was cut back by 5 bases and J by 4 bases. CDR1 is LNHDA, CDR2 SQIVND, per germline (reference sequence). CDR3 length equals 15 residues. CDR3 amino acids: CASSAYPGGTGELFF. The CDR3 bases are TGTGCCAGTAGTGCGTACCCAGGGGGCACCGGGGAGCTGTTTTTT.

The chain carries TRBV5-1 and TRBJ2-3; 8 positions agree with TRBD2. The J segment lost 2 bases and the V segment lost 4 bases, leaving 3 bases of the junction unmatched. This CDR3 has 14 amino acids. In germline, CDR1 is SGHRS, CDR2 YFSETQ. CDR3 sequence reads: CASSPGGVTDTQYF. CDR3 in DNA: TGCGCCAGCAGCCCGGGGGGGGTCACAGATACGCAGTATTTT.

V usage is TRBV5-1 and J usage is TRBJ2-7, with TRBD2 matching over 13 bases. After removal of 4 bases from V and 0 bases from J, the junction contained 4 bases not matched to a gene. This CDR3 spans 16 amino acids. CDR1 is SGHRS and CDR2 is YFSETQ in the germline V gene. The CDR3 DNA reads TGCGCCAGCAGCCCCGGACTAGCGGGAGTCTCCTACGAGCAGTACTTC. This translates into CASSPGLAGVSYEQYF.

This sequence joins TRBV29-1 and TRBJ2-7, with D possibly TRBD2 on 5 matching bases. The CDR3 is 13 amino acids. Germline V gene sequence: CDR1 SQVTM, CDR2 ANQGSEA. Trimming removed 4 bases from V and 2 bases from J, with 12 bases in between. The CDR3 loop is CSVAVSGPYEQYF. DNA for the CDR3: TGCAGCGTTGCAGTAAGCGGCCCCTACGAGCAGTACTTC.

V usage is TRBV5-6 and J usage is TRBJ2-7; 9 nucleotides match TRBD1. V lost 2 bases and J lost 2; bases outside the gene matches: 8. The CDR3 has 16 amino acids. CDR1 is SGHDT, CDR2 YYEEEE, per germline. The CDR3 protein is CASSFATGQGTYEQYF. The CDR3 DNA is TGTGCCAGCAGCTTCGCCACGGGACAGGGAACCTACGAGCAGTACTTC.

The gene calls are TRBV6-5 and TRBJ2-7; possible D gene TRBD1, 7 bases. Between the trimmed V and J ends, which lost 5 bases and 3 bases, there was a span of 17 bases. This CDR3 has 15 amino acids. Per the germline V gene, CDR1 is MNHEY and CDR2 is SVGAGI. The chain's CDR3 is CASSIRGTLRYEQYF. DNA of the CDR3: TGTGCCAGCAGTATCAGGGGGACTTTGCGCTACGAGCAGTACTTC.

The chain links TRBV19 to TRBJ1-4; tentative D call: TRBD1 (5 bases). V was clipped by 4 bases and J by 7 bases, with 16 bases between them. The CDR3 totals 15 residues. Germline V gene lookup returns CDR1 LNHDA and CDR2 SQIVND (reference sequence). The chain's CDR3 is CASSTFRAPIEKLFF. In DNA, the CDR3 is TGTGCCAGTAGTACCTTCAGGGCACCTATTGAAAAACTGTTTTTT.

The rearrangement links TRBV10-3 to TRBJ1-2, with D possibly being TRBD1 (5 bases). This CDR3 is built from 15 residues. The germline CDR1 and CDR2 sequences are ENHRY and SYGVKD. The V gene lost 0 bases and the J gene lost 6 bases, with 14 bases spanning the gap. The CDR3 is CAISESGGARHGYTF. The CDR3 DNA follows: TGTGCCATCAGTGAGTCGGGCGGGGCTAGGCATGGCTACACCTTC.

The rearrangement joins TRBV19 to TRBJ2-7, with D tentatively TRBD1 (6 bases). The CDR3 is made up of 16 amino acids. Germline assignment: CDR1 LNHDA and CDR2 SQIVND (reference sequence). V lost 5 bases, J lost 0 bases, and 17 bases lay in between. Here the CDR3 reads CASSWVAGAVSYEQYF. The CDR3 bases are TGTGCCAGTAGTTGGGTGGCAGGGGCGGTCTCCTACGAGCAGTACTTC. Full variable domain (remainder filled in from reference TRBV19 and TRBJ2-7): DGGITQSPKYLFRKEGQNVTLSCEQNLNHDAMYWYRQDPGQGLRLIYYSQIVNDFQKGDIAEGYSVSREKKESFPLTVTSAQKNPTAFYLCASSWVAGAVSYEQYFGPGTRLTVT.